This T cell receptor beta chain was retrieved from a study of blood T cell repertoires in COVID-19. At the level of the study: Material from acute and convalescent COVID-19 was sourced from the United States, Italy and Spain. PBMCs, B-cell-depleted T cells, or T cells were the source of the cDNA or gDNA that made up the material.

Original data processing: Using reference gene primer amplification, nucleated cell counts were estimated. This table comes from immunoSEQ multiplex PCR, and its TCRdb copy is limited to in-frame clones, with some not included. V and J calls and clone size are given by that table; D and trimming were obtained from the DNA. Of hundreds of thousands of clones in the sample, over 85% are singletons; the top ten hold 1.5% to 2%. Those enrolled in Seattle joined during active infection and were followed longitudinally afterward. What was sequenced was peripheral blood. The clonotype comes from a woman in her 30s with COVID-19, enrolled during active disease.

The CDR3 bases are TGTGCCAGCAGCTTAGATCTGACAGACACCGGGGAGCTGTTTTTT. Protein: CASSLDLTDTGELFF. The genes are TRBV11-3 and TRBJ2-2, with D tentatively TRBD1 (5 bases). V was clipped by 0 bases and J by 3 bases, with 8 bases between them. Germline CDR1 is SGHNT and CDR2 is YENEEA. The CDR3 is 15 residues long.